The 9 T cell receptor beta chains in this list originate from one sample, sequenced in a study of blood T cell repertoires in COVID-19. Generated by immunoSEQ multiplex PCR, the TCRdb table keeps only in-frame clones and is missing some. The sample shows under 70,000 clones, 88% of them seen only once. Sample: PBMCs or T cells enriched from blood (not recorded which). These TCRs come from a woman between 40 and 55 years old who had recovered from COVID-19.

The genes are TRBV12-3 or TRBV12-4 and TRBJ2-4; tentative D call: TRBD1 (5 bases). The CDR3 is made up of 13 amino acids. Trimming stripped 2 bases from V and 9 bases from J, with 11 bases between. This CDR3 is CASSLNAGAIQYF. In DNA, the CDR3 is TGTGCCAGCAGTTTAAACGCTGGGGCCATTCAGTACTTC.

V is TRBV19 and J is TRBJ2-7; D may be TRBD1 (6 bases). This CDR3 is built from 16 residues. The V gene's germline CDR1 is LNHDA and CDR2 SQIVND (reference sequence). Trimming took off 8 bases at V and 4 bases at J, with 24 bases between the two ends. The CDR3 nucleotides read TGTGCCAGTGCCCACCCGACAGGCGGATTCCAATACGAGCAGTACTTC. Protein product: CASAHPTGGFQYEQYF.

The chain has TRBV7-8 and TRBJ1-2; a possible D gene is TRBD1 (5 bases). The CDR3 contains 15 residues. V was pared by 6 bases and J by 3 bases, with 17 bases between. The germline V gene encodes CDR1 SGHVS and CDR2 FQNEAQ. DNA of the CDR3: TGTGCCAGCAGGGCCAAAATGACAGACTACTATGGCTACACCTTC. Translating gives CASRAKMTDYYGYTF.

This chain joins TRBV5-6 and TRBJ2-7; TRBD1 matches at 8 bases. The CDR3 is 15 amino acids. V lost 1 base, J lost 3 bases, and 6 bases stayed unmatched. The germline gives CDR1 SGHDT, CDR2 YYEEEE. The CDR3 sequence: CASSLLGTGLYEQYF. CDR3 sequence (DNA): TGTGCCAGCAGCTTGCTCGGGACAGGCCTCTACGAGCAGTACTTC. The full variable domain, completed using reference TRBV5-6 and TRBJ2-7, is DAGVTQSPTHLIKTRGQQVTLRCSPKSGHDTVSWYQQALGQGPQFIFQYYEEEERQRGNFPDRFSGHQFPNYSSELNVNALLLGDSALYLCASSLLGTGLYEQYFGPGTRLTVT.

This chain links TRBV12-3 or TRBV12-4 with TRBJ2-3; D uncertain. The ends were cut back, 3 bases at V and 9 bases at J, with 7 bases in the middle. CDR3 size: 11 residues. In DNA, the CDR3 is TGTGCCAGCAGTTTGGAGAAGACGCAGTATTTT. This gives the protein CASSLEKTQYF.

This clone was seen only a few times. J is TRBJ1-1 and V is TRBV7-9; 8 nucleotides match TRBD1. Germline assignment: CDR1 SEHNR and CDR2 FQNEAQ (reference sequence). V was pared by 4 bases and J by 2 bases, with 9 bases of the junction left unmatched. The CDR3 consists of 16 residues. DNA for the CDR3: TGTGCCAGCAGCTCCCTCGACAGGGGCGGAAACACTGAAGCTTTCTTT. It codes for CASSSLDRGGNTEAFF.

The rearrangement uses TRBV5-1 and TRBJ2-7; 13 bases agree with TRBD2. The germline CDR1 and CDR2 sequences are SGHRS and YFSETQ. CDR3 length equals 15 residues. The V segment lost 5 bases and the J segment 0 bases; nucleotides outside the gene matches: 2. The DNA of the CDR3 is TGCGCCAGCAGAAGACTAGCGGGGGGCTCCTACGAGCAGTACTTC. This sequence encodes CASRRLAGGSYEQYF.

The chain recombines TRBV11-3 with TRBJ1-1; weak D call: TRBD1 (5 bases). CDR3 length equals 12 residues. In germline, CDR1 is SGHNT, CDR2 YENEEA. Trimming removed 1 base at V and 8 bases at J, with 8 bases between. CDR3 DNA: TGTGCCAGCAGCTTAGGGCGGGGGGAAGCTTTCTTT. Protein: CASSLGRGEAFF.

In its sample, this clone was seen once. The CDR3 DNA sequence: TGTGCCAGTATGCAGGGGGCTGGGTCCTATAATTCACCCCTCCACTTT. This translates into CASMQGAGSYNSPLHF. This chain uses TRBV19 with TRBJ1-6, with TRBD1 identical over 8 bases. This CDR3 region has 16 residues. J was trimmed by 1 base and V by 7 bases; bases with no gene match: 6. Germline loops: CDR1 LNHDA, CDR2 SQIVND (reference sequence). Filled out from reference TRBV19 and TRBJ1-6, the complete variable domain reads DGGITQSPKYLFRKEGQNVTLSCEQNLNHDAMYWYRQDPGQGLRLIYYSQIVNDFQKGDIAEGYSVSREKKESFPLTVTSAQKNPTAFYLCASMQGAGSYNSPLHFGNGTRLTVT.